The 25 T cell receptor beta chains presented below share a single source sample, sequenced in a study of early T cells in non-severe SARS-CoV-2 infection (dated by TCRdb to about 2021). Receptors were amplified or captured by 5' RACE. The data were produced on a NextSeq 500. The public reads were reprocessed in TCRdb via fastp at Q25 and MiXCR, keeping in-frame beta chains. Rows are combined by CDR3 protein, so each entry shows the most common genes and DNA. In this sample the table shows tens of thousands of distinct CDR3 sequences, over 3.5% of which occur a single time. In total, the top ten clones hold around 6% of the sample. What was sequenced was whole blood. These receptors came from an adult who was a healthcare worker with PCR-confirmed SARS-CoV-2 infection or an uninfected control (not recorded which).

The chain uses TRBV5-1 and TRBJ2-3; the D gene is possibly TRBD1 (5 bases). V lost 1 base and J 3 bases, leaving 9 bases between the germline ends. Germline CDR1 reads SGHRS; CDR2 reads YFSETQ. The CDR3 consists of 14 residues. CDR3 residues: CASSLRPGTDTQYF. The CDR3 DNA sequence: TGCGCCAGCAGCTTGAGGCCAGGGACAGATACGCAGTATTTT.

At least ten counts were recorded for this clonotype. The chain joins TRBV7-8 to TRBJ2-5; no reliable D call. The V and J ends lost 0 bases and 2 bases respectively, with 4 bases between them. Germline V lookup: CDR1 SGHVS, CDR2 FQNEAQ. This CDR3 region has 13 residues. The CDR3 spells CASSLARQETQYF. CDR3 DNA: TGTGCCAGCAGCTTAGCGAGGCAAGAGACCCAGTACTTC. Based on the CDR3 plus reference TRBV7-8 and TRBJ2-5, the full variable domain is GAGVSQSPRYKVAKRGQDVALRCDPISGHVSLFWYQQALGQGPEFLTYFQNEAQLDKSGLPSDRFFAERPEGSVSTLKIQRTQQEDSAVYLCASSLARQETQYFGPGTRLLVL.

The V and J genes are TRBV7-9 and TRBJ2-7; maybe TRBD2 (7 bases). The germline CDR1 and CDR2 sequences are SEHNR and FQNEAQ (reference sequence). Trimming cost V 5 bases and J 3 bases, with 11 bases left between them. The length of the CDR3 is 13 residues. The CDR3 region is CASSPGGLYEQYF. CDR3 DNA sequence: TGTGCCAGCAGCCCGGGGGGCCTCTACGAGCAGTACTTC. The full variable domain, in which reference TRBV7-9 and TRBJ2-7 provide the parts outside the CDR3, is DTGVSQNPRHKITKRGQNVTFRCDPISEHNRLYWYRQTLGQGPEFLTYFQNEAQLEKSRLLSDRFSAERPKGSFSTLEIQRTEQGDSAMYLCASSPGGLYEQYFGPGTRLTVT.

At least ten counts were recorded for this clonotype. The chain carries TRBV29-1 and TRBJ2-5; D is possibly TRBD1 or TRBD2 (6 bases each). V lost 6 bases and J lost 5, with 10 bases in between. Germline V lookup: CDR1 SQVTM, CDR2 ANQGSEA. The CDR3 length is 11 residues. In DNA, the CDR3 is TGCAGCGTGCTAGGGGGGGAGACCCAGTACTTC. Residues: CSVLGGETQYF.

This clonotype was seen at least ten times. This rearrangement joins TRBV27 to TRBJ2-2, with D possibly matching TRBD2 (6 bases). CDR3 length: 15 residues. Germline V gene sequence: CDR1 MNHEY, CDR2 SMNVEV (reference sequence). Trimming pared 2 bases from V and 2 bases from J, leaving 9 bases between. The CDR3 loop is CASSLAGTNTGELFF. The CDR3 bases are TGTGCCAGCAGTTTAGCAGGGACTAACACCGGGGAGCTGTTTTTT.

There are many counts of this clonotype. This chain connects TRBV7-2 to TRBJ1-2; D is uncertain. Germline CDR1 is SGHTA and CDR2 is FQGNSA. The CDR3 has 13 residues. V lost 4 bases to trimming and J lost 7 bases, with 13 bases between them. The CDR3 nucleotides are TGTGCCAGCAGCTATCAGTCTCTCCGTGGCTACACCTTC. It codes for CASSYQSLRGYTF.

This clonotype has at least ten counts. The V call is TRBV6-2 or TRBV6-3, the J call TRBJ2-7; either TRBD1 or TRBD2 may fit D (5 bases each). This CDR3 has 15 amino acids. V lost 6 bases and J 4 bases, leaving 19 bases between the germline ends. CDR1 is MNHEY and CDR2 is SVGEGT in the germline V gene. As DNA, the CDR3 is TGTGCCAGCAGCCGACAGCAGGATGGAGGTTACGAGCAGTACTTC. Its protein product is CASSRQQDGGYEQYF.

This clonotype was observed a few times. This chain connects TRBV6-2 or TRBV6-3 to TRBJ2-3; 7 nucleotides match TRBD2. Per the germline V gene, CDR1 is MNHEY and CDR2 is SVGEGT. This CDR3 comprises 16 residues. V was pared by 0 bases and J by 2 bases, with 5 bases of the junction left unmatched. CDR3 loop: CASSYSAGEYTDTQYF. The CDR3 nucleotides are TGTGCCAGCAGTTACTCTGCGGGGGAGTACACAGATACGCAGTATTTT.

This clonotype has ten or more counts. The V and J genes are TRBV18 and TRBJ2-5; D ambiguous. Germline V gene data show CDR1 as KGHSH and CDR2 as LQKENI. Between the trimmed V and J ends, which lost 2 bases and 0 bases, there was a span of 10 bases. The CDR3 is 15 amino acids. Written as DNA, the CDR3 is TGTGCCAGCTCACCAAACCCTTCGTACCAAGAGACCCAGTACTTC. Protein sequence: CASSPNPSYQETQYF. Full variable domain (outside the CDR3, taken from reference TRBV18 and TRBJ2-5): NAGVMQNPRHLVRRRGQEARLRCSPMKGHSHVYWYRQLPEEGLKFMVYLQKENIIDESGMPKERFSAEFPKEGPSILRIQQVVRGDSAAYFCASSPNPSYQETQYFGPGTRLLVL.

This clonotype was picked up many times. The chain combines TRBV12-3 or TRBV12-4 with TRBJ1-3; 7 nucleotides line up with TRBD1. V shed 6 bases, J shed 3 bases, and the junction held 8 bases outside the gene matches. The CDR3 runs to 15 residues. This CDR3 is CASSKDRVGGNTIYF. The CDR3 nucleotides are TGTGCCAGCAGCAAAGACAGGGTTGGTGGAAACACCATATATTTT.

The chain carries TRBV3-1 and TRBJ2-1; D tentatively fits TRBD1 or TRBD2 (6 bases each). With 0 bases removed from V and 0 bases from J, the gap between germline ends came to 15 bases. There are 18 residues in the CDR3. Germline CDR1 and CDR2: LGHDT and YNNKEL (reference sequence). This CDR3 is CASSQDVGGPISYNEQFF. The DNA for the CDR3 is TGTGCCAGCAGCCAAGATGTGGGGGGCCCGATCTCCTACAATGAGCAGTTCTTC.

This clonotype was counted at least ten times. The chain has TRBV10-1 and TRBJ2-5; TRBD2 matches at 11 bases. This CDR3 spans 17 amino acids. Germline lookup yields CDR1 WNHNN and CDR2 SYGVQD (reference sequence). V was clipped by 4 bases and J by 0 bases; unmatched bases: 7. The CDR3 DNA reads as TGCGCCAGCAGTGGTAGCGGGGGGGCCATCGACCAAGAGACCCAGTACTTC. The encoded protein is CASSGSGGAIDQETQYF.

There are many counts of this clonotype. The chain couples TRBV29-1 to TRBJ2-3, with TRBD2 as a possible D gene (6 bases). In germline, CDR1 is SQVTM, CDR2 ANQGSEA. CDR3 length: 15 residues. V gave up 6 bases and J gave up 2 bases, with 18 bases separating them. The CDR3 DNA reads as TGCAGCGTGCAGGGACTTTCGACTTTCACAGATACGCAGTATTTT. Its protein product is CSVQGLSTFTDTQYF.

This clonotype was seen many times. The V and J genes are TRBV9 and TRBJ2-7; D may be TRBD1 or TRBD2 (5 bases each). The length of the CDR3 is 14 residues. Deletions cut 1 base from V and 2 bases from J, with 10 bases between. Germline-derived CDR1 and CDR2 are SGDLS and YYNGEE. The DNA of the CDR3 is TGTGCCAGCAGCGTACAGGGAGTACCCTACGAGCAGTACTTC. It encodes CASSVQGVPYEQYF.

In this sample, this clonotype turned up many times. The chain carries TRBV11-2 and TRBJ1-3, with unresolved D. Germline CDR1 SGHAT, CDR2 FQNNGV. The CDR3 length is 15 residues. The V gene lost 0 bases and the J gene lost 0 bases, with 6 bases spanning the gap. The CDR3 protein is CASSLERHSGNTIYF. The DNA of the CDR3 is TGTGCCAGCAGCTTAGAACGACACTCTGGAAACACCATATATTTT.

The J gene is TRBJ1-5, the V gene TRBV21-1. TRBV21-1 is an annotated pseudogene. The CDR3 runs to 15 residues. CDR3 amino acids: CASSKPRRPNQPQHF. CDR3 DNA sequence: TGTGCCAGCAGCAAACCAAGGAGGCCGAATCAGCCCCAGCATTTT.

This clonotype has ten or more counts. The J gene is TRBJ2-1, the V gene TRBV5-1; D is unresolved. The CDR3 has 13 amino acids. Germline CDR1 reads SGHRS; CDR2 reads YFSETQ. The ends were cut back, 4 bases at V and 8 bases at J, with 13 bases in the middle. This CDR3 is CASSLTGVYEQFF. The CDR3 bases are TGCGCCAGCAGCCTGACTGGCGTGTATGAGCAGTTCTTC. Full variable domain (missing parts from reference TRBV5-1 and TRBJ2-1): KAGVTQTPRYLIKTRGQQVTLSCSPISGHRSVSWYQQTPGQGLQFLFEYFSETQRNKGNFPGRFSGRQFSNSRSEMNVSTLELGDSALYLCASSLTGVYEQFFGPGTRLTVL.

This clonotype was seen ten or more times. V and J are TRBV7-2 and TRBJ2-5; 8 nucleotides match TRBD2. In germline, CDR1 is SGHTA, CDR2 FQGNSA. Losses at the gene ends were 0 bases for V and 5 bases for J; bases not matched to a gene: 2. The CDR3 is 14 residues long. CDR3 in DNA: TGTGCCAGCAGCTTAGCTAGCGGGACCGAGACCCAGTACTTC. This gives the protein CASSLASGTETQYF.

This clonotype showed up just a few times. This chain links TRBV2 with TRBJ2-1; 9 bases match TRBD2. Germline lookup yields CDR1 SNHLY and CDR2 FYNNEI. The CDR3 sequence is 16 residues long. V was pared by 6 bases and J by 6 bases, with 12 bases of the junction left unmatched. The DNA for the CDR3 is TGTGCCAGCAGGGAGACAATGGGACTAGCATCCAATGAGCAGTTCTTC. Residues: CASRETMGLASNEQFF.

In this sample, this clonotype turned up many times. This chain joins TRBV9 and TRBJ2-1; TRBD1 is a possible D gene (5 bases). The V gene lost 4 bases and the J gene lost 4 bases, with 9 bases spanning the gap. Germline V lookup: CDR1 SGDLS, CDR2 YYNGEE. The length of the CDR3 is 13 residues. In nucleotides, the CDR3 is TGTGCCAGCAGCTATACAGGATACAATGAGCAGTTCTTC. This sequence encodes CASSYTGYNEQFF. Full variable domain (missing parts from reference TRBV9 and TRBJ2-1): DSGVTQTPKHLITATGQRVTLRCSPRSGDLSVYWYQQSLDQGLQFLIQYYNGEERAKGNILERFSAQQFPDLHSELNLSSLELGDSALYFCASSYTGYNEQFFGPGTRLTVL.

Ten or more counts support this clonotype. V gene TRBV7-9 combines with J gene TRBJ2-1, with TRBD1 matching over 11 bases. The CDR3 is made up of 15 amino acids. With 3 bases clipped from V and 3 bases from J, the junction kept 1 base outside the gene matches. CDR1 and CDR2 (germline): SEHNR, FQNEAQ (reference sequence). Here the CDR3 reads CASSLGQGGYNEQFF. CDR3 sequence (DNA): TGTGCCAGCAGCTTGGGACAGGGGGGCTACAATGAGCAGTTCTTC.

The chain links TRBV29-1 to TRBJ2-7; D is uncertain. The CDR3 totals 12 residues. Trimming left V 1 base short and J 2 bases short, with 6 bases between. Germline V lookup: CDR1 SQVTM, CDR2 ANQGSEA. CDR3 nucleotides: TGCAGCGTTGAAGGGAACACCTACGAGCAGTACTTC. Amino acid sequence: CSVEGNTYEQYF.

A few counts support this clonotype. This sequence joins TRBV9 and TRBJ2-7; D may be TRBD1 or TRBD2 (6 bases each). Per germline, CDR1 SGDLS and CDR2 YYNGEE. Trimming took 4 bases from V and 2 from J, leaving 16 bases between them. The length of the CDR3 is 15 residues. In DNA, the CDR3 is TGTGCCAGCAGCTCAGGGGACTTGCGAACCTACGAGCAGTACTTC. Translation gives CASSSGDLRTYEQYF.

This clonotype was recorded at least ten times. This chain's CDR3 is CASSLVPGGDTQYF. Written as DNA, the CDR3 is TGTGCCAGCAGCTTAGTCCCGGGGGGAGATACGCAGTATTTT. This chain joins TRBV7-2 and TRBJ2-3, with 7 bases aligning to TRBD2. Looked up from germline, CDR1 is SGHTA and CDR2 is FQGNSA. CDR3 length: 14 residues. V lost 1 base and J lost 5; bases outside the gene matches: 3. Full variable domain (outside the CDR3, taken from reference TRBV7-2 and TRBJ2-3): GAGVSQSPSNKVTEKGKDVELRCDPISGHTALYWYRQSLGQGLEFLIYFQGNSAPDKSGLPSDRFSAERTGGSVSTLTIQRTQQEDSAVYLCASSLVPGGDTQYFGPGTRLTVL.

The chain combines TRBV7-2 with TRBJ2-7, with TRBD1 as a possible D gene (6 bases). V dropped 3 bases and J dropped 0 bases, with 9 bases sitting between them. This CDR3 is 14 amino acids long. Germline CDR1 reads SGHTA; CDR2 reads FQGNSA. For the CDR3, the DNA is TGTGCCAGCAGCTTGGACAGAACCTCCTACGAGCAGTACTTC. It specifies CASSLDRTSYEQYF.